This T cell receptor (beta chain) was recovered during a study of blood T cell repertoires in COVID-19. The wider study: Material from acute and convalescent COVID-19 was sourced from the United States, Italy and Spain.

V dropped 4 bases and J dropped 6; count of bases not matched to a gene: 0. Germline CDR1 reads SGHTA; CDR2 reads FQGNSA. The CDR3 runs to 11 residues. Assay used: immunoSEQ multiplex PCR; TCRdb lists only in-frame clones, some missing. The repertoire includes 220,000 or so clones, 84% of them detected once, and less than 7% sits in the top ten. The sample taken for sequencing was PBMCs or T cells enriched from blood (not recorded which). The V and J genes are TRBV7-2 and TRBJ2-7, with 7 bases that match TRBD1. This clonotype originated in a woman in her thirties or forties who had recovered from COVID-19. The CDR3 spells CASSSGGEQYV. As DNA, the CDR3 is TGTGCCAGCAGCTCAGGGGGCGAGCAGTACGTC.